The clone carrying this T cell receptor beta chain has a count of ten or more. Its target is not known. These data belong to a study of T-cell reconstitution after alpha-beta-depleted transplantation in children. Regarding the study as a whole: It was surviving recipient T cells and thymic progenitors that gave some patients high TCRbeta diversity at day 60. T-cell numbers and diversity, one year after transplant, stemmed largely from T cells that were newly produced. The study reportedly traced alpha-beta T cells about two months after transplant to several hundred expanded graft clones.

It was with unique molecular identifiers that the TCRbeta library was prepared. MiXCR, applied by TCRdb to the PCR reads, yields one record per CDR3 protein. Among hundreds of thousands of distinct CDR3 sequences listed, about an eighth were seen once. CDR3 size: 15 residues. Germline CDR1 and CDR2: SGHRS and YFSETQ. Unmatched junction bases numbered 5, after V lost 4 bases and J lost 3 bases. The chain couples TRBV5-1 to TRBJ2-7, with 12 bases identical to TRBD2. The sequence was collected from a girl aged 2-10 years with congenital amegakaryocytic thrombocytopenia, due to receive a stem cell transplant. The sample here was PBMCs, taken before TCRalphabeta/CD19-depleted stem cell transplant. Here the CDR3 reads CASSVGLAGLYEQYF. CDR3 in DNA: TGCGCCAGCAGCGTTGGACTAGCGGGACTCTACGAGCAGTACTTC.